The 13 T cell receptor beta chains below were found in one sample sequenced in a study of blood T cells in healthy people across ages (dated by TCRdb to the mid-2010s). Library creation used 5' RACE. TCRdb lists the instrument as Illumina HiSeq 2500. A second PCR of about 7 to 12 cycles was run with a J-beta primer mix and a sample-barcoded 5' primer. Clones were called with MiXCR by TCRdb after fastp trimmed the public reads at Q25, and only in-frame beta chains were retained. One record per CDR3 amino acid sequence lists the most common genes and DNA. This sample lists about a million distinct CDR3 sequences; roughly half were detected once. Over 20% of the sample goes to the ten largest clones. The sample was blood. These receptors were collected from a woman between 55 and 75 years old in good health.

V usage is TRBV4-3 and J usage is TRBJ2-2; TRBD2 might be the D (7 bases). CDR3 length equals 20 residues. CDR1 and CDR2 from the germline V gene are LGHNA and YSLEER. The V gene lost 1 base and the J gene lost 1 base, with 22 bases spanning the gap. The CDR3 is CASSQGRDPRGAMNTGELFF. CDR3 DNA: TGCGCCAGCAGCCAAGGGAGAGATCCCCGGGGGGCAATGAACACCGGGGAGCTGTTTTTT.

This chain joins TRBV10-3 and TRBJ2-7, with a tentative D call TRBD1 (6 bases). CDR1 and CDR2 (germline): ENHRY, SYGVKD. Trimming removed 9 bases at V and 5 bases at J, with 17 bases between. This CDR3 region has 13 residues. The CDR3 spells CAISREQGHEQYF. The CDR3 DNA sequence: TGTGCCATTTCAAGGGAACAGGGCCACGAGCAGTACTTC.

CDR3 nucleotide sequence: TGTGCCACGAACGTGGCAAGAGTAGCCTACGAGCAGTACTTC. It yields the protein CATNVARVAYEQYF. This chain joins TRBV28 and TRBJ2-7; D gene uncertain. This CDR3 is 14 amino acids long. CDR1 is MDHEN, CDR2 SYDVKM, per germline. With 10 bases removed from V and 2 bases from J, the gap between germline ends came to 18 bases.

In its sample, this clonotype was seen many times. This chain links TRBV20-1 with TRBJ2-7; 11 positions agree with TRBD2. The CDR3 length is 13 residues. Germline V lookup: CDR1 DFQATT, CDR2 SNEGSKA (reference sequence). The V and J ends lost 4 bases and 5 bases, in that order; junction bases with no gene match: 4. CDR3 sequence (DNA): TGCAGTGCTACTCTAGCGGGAGGTCACGAGCAGTACTTC. The encoded protein is CSATLAGGHEQYF.

This chain connects TRBV7-2 to TRBJ2-6, with D perhaps matching TRBD2 (6 bases). Trimming cost V 7 bases and J 0 bases, with 19 bases left between them. The CDR3 consists of 18 residues. The germline gives CDR1 SGHTA, CDR2 FQGNSA. The DNA of the CDR3 is TGTGCCAGCACCCAAGGGGCTAGCGTTCACTCTGGGGCCAACGTCCTGACTTTC. It encodes CASTQGASVHSGANVLTF.

The V call is TRBV15, the J call TRBJ2-5, with TRBD2 as a possible D gene (6 bases). Trimming left V 5 bases short and J 11 bases short, with 27 bases between. CDR3 length: 16 residues. CDR1 and CDR2 (germline): LNHNV, YYDKDF (reference sequence). The CDR3 sequence is CATSGRPGLDNNEQYF. The CDR3 nucleotides read TGTGCCACCAGCGGCAGACCGGGACTGGATAACAATGAGCAGTACTTC. Looking up the rest from reference TRBV15 and TRBJ2-5 gives the full variable domain: DAMVIQNPRYQVTQFGKPVTLSCSQTLNHNVMYWYQQKSSQAPKLLFHYYDKDFNNEADTPDNFQSRRPNTSFCFLDIRSPGLGDTAMYLCATSGRPGLDNNEQYFGPGTRLLVL.

In its sample, this clonotype was seen a few times. The chain recombines TRBV6-2 or TRBV6-3 with TRBJ2-5; 11 nucleotides line up with TRBD2. Near its end, the DNA agrees better with TRBJ2-7, so the J call may be wrong. CDR1 is MNHEY and CDR2 is SVGEGT in the germline V gene. This CDR3 region has 17 residues. The CDR3 DNA sequence: TGTGCCAGCAGTTACCGACTAGCGGGACTAACGATCTACGAGCAGTACTTC. Translating it yields CASSYRLAGLTIYEQYF.

This clonotype turned up a few times. This chain uses TRBV4-3 with TRBJ2-6; 8 bases agree with TRBD1. Germline V gene sequence: CDR1 LGHNA, CDR2 YSLEER. The CDR3 runs 19 residues. The ends lost 1 base at V and 3 bases at J; junction bases unmatched: 11. The CDR3 DNA follows: TGCGCCAGCAGCCAAGTATTCAGGGGGCGAGCGGGTGGGGCCAACGTCCTGACTTTC. Its translation is CASSQVFRGRAGGANVLTF.

This clonotype occurred a few times. The V gene is TRBV20-1, the J gene TRBJ2-7, with TRBD2 matching 8 bases. The V gene end was trimmed by 5 bases and the J gene end by 7 bases; junction bases not matched to a gene: 13. Germline lookup yields CDR1 DFQATT and CDR2 SNEGSKA (reference sequence). This CDR3 has 14 amino acids. For the CDR3, the DNA is TGCAGTGCTCCCCAACTAGCGGCATCCCAAGAGCAGTACTTC. Encoded protein: CSAPQLAASQEQYF.

V is TRBV4-2 and J is TRBJ1-4, with D unresolved. CDR3 length equals 14 residues. The germline gives CDR1 LGHNA, CDR2 YNFKEQ. Trimming stripped 1 base from V and 8 bases from J, with 11 bases between. The CDR3 sequence: CASSQVGHSEKLFF. Here the CDR3 DNA reads TGTGCCAGCAGCCAAGTCGGGCACTCGGAAAAACTGTTTTTT.

This chain connects TRBV14 to TRBJ2-7; tentatively, D is TRBD1 (6 bases). Trimming took 4 bases from V and 7 from J, leaving 23 bases between them. The CDR3 extends over 16 amino acids. Germline CDR1 reads SGHDN; CDR2 reads FVKESK. The CDR3 reads CASSLFDRRFQREQYF. The DNA of the CDR3 is TGTGCCAGCAGCCTTTTCGACAGGCGTTTTCAGAGGGAGCAGTACTTC.

The V call is TRBV9, the J call TRBJ2-4, with TRBD1 matching 7 bases. TRBJ2-7 matches the DNA end more closely, so the J call is doubtful. The CDR3 spans 19 residues. The V gene's germline CDR1 is SGDLS and CDR2 YYNGEE. The CDR3 protein is CASSGGRGGTRGELNEQYF. Here the CDR3 DNA reads TGTGCCAGCAGCGGCGGCAGAGGGGGCACCCGAGGGGAGCTTAACGAGCAGTACTTC.

The V call is TRBV7-8, the J call TRBJ2-7; 11 nucleotides agree with TRBD1. Germline-derived CDR1 and CDR2 are SGHVS and FQNEAQ. After removal of 2 bases from V and 2 bases from J, the junction contained 5 bases not matched to a gene. There are 16 residues in the CDR3. CDR3: CASSLTKGQGAYEQYF. DNA for the CDR3: TGTGCCAGCAGCTTAACGAAGGGACAGGGGGCCTACGAGCAGTACTTC.